The clone carrying this T cell receptor (beta chain) turned up a few times. The antigen remains unidentified. UMIs were added to TCR cDNA along with a universal primer site when it was made by 5'RACE template switching. MiXCR, run by TCRdb on the 5' RACE reads, gives a single entry per CDR3 protein. This sample carries approximately 510,000 distinct CDR3 sequences, 20% to 25% of them seen once, and the ten largest clones take 16%. The sample is drawn from a study of T cells after yellow fever vaccination. The study, taken as a whole, reports: The booster response re-showed most primary clones: around 96% CD4, almost 90% CD8. The secondary response was weaker, and its peak arrived faster, on day 5 versus 15. From the bulk population, abundant clonotypes could contaminate and appear within FACS-sorted repertoires.

CDR1 and CDR2 from the germline V gene are SGHRS and YFSETQ. CDR3 length: 14 residues. Deletions cut 0 bases from V and 3 bases from J, with 9 bases between. The receptor comes from a young man who received the YFV17D yellow fever vaccine. The rearrangement joins TRBV5-1 to TRBJ1-2; D is unclear. The source material was PBMCs, sampled roughly 20 days after the first yellow fever vaccination. CDR3 loop: CASSLAGNYYGYTF. CDR3 DNA sequence: TGCGCCAGCAGCTTGGCCGGGAACTACTATGGCTACACCTTC.